These T cell receptor beta chains were read from a single sample in a study of cytomegalovirus exposure and HLA in healthy donors. Assay: immunoSEQ multiplex PCR; the TCRdb copy retains only in-frame clones and omits some. This repertoire shows 190,000 or so clones, around 81% found once; its top ten account for about 2.8%. Specimen: PBMCs. All receptors derive from a woman aged 18-35 years in good health and CMV-seropositive. Each CDR3 is given without its conserved first and last residue. Expanded clones are given a class, and other clones once, few, many or no size at all.

TRBV7-3	NA	TRBJ2-1	ASTEDGGSYNEQF
TRBV14	NA	TRBJ2-3	ASSQGSGEVTDTQY
TRBV6-5	NA	TRBJ1-3	ASSYSRGPTGNTIY
TRBV6-1	NA	TRBJ2-3	ASSGYRLLVTPVFKDTQY
TRBV21-1	NA	TRBJ1-1	ASSHWEIKWNTEAF
TRBV5-6	NA	TRBJ1-2	ASRWTGRDGYT
TRBV19	few	TRBJ1-2	ASSIDPGYGYT
TRBV4-1	NA	TRBJ1-2	ASSSQTGDYYGYT
TRBV11-1	NA	TRBJ2-1	ASSFQTSGGPPYNEQF
TRBV4-1	NA	TRBJ2-5	ASSQDATSGQETQY
TRBV5-4	NA	TRBJ1-5	ASSLGGSGNQPQH